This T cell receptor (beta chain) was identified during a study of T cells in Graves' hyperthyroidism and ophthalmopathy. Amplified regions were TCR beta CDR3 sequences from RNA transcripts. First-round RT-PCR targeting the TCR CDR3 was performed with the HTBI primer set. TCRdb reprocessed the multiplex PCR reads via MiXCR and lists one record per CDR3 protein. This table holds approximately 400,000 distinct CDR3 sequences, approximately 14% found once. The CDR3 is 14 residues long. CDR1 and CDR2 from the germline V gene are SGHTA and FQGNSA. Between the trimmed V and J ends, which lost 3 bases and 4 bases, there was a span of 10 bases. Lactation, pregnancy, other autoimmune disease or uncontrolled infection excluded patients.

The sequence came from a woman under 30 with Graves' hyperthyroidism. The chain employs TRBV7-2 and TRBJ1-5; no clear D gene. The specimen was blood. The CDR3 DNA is TGTGCCAGCAGCTTCGACTGGGGAAATCAGCCCCAGCATTTT. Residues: CASSFDWGNQPQHF.